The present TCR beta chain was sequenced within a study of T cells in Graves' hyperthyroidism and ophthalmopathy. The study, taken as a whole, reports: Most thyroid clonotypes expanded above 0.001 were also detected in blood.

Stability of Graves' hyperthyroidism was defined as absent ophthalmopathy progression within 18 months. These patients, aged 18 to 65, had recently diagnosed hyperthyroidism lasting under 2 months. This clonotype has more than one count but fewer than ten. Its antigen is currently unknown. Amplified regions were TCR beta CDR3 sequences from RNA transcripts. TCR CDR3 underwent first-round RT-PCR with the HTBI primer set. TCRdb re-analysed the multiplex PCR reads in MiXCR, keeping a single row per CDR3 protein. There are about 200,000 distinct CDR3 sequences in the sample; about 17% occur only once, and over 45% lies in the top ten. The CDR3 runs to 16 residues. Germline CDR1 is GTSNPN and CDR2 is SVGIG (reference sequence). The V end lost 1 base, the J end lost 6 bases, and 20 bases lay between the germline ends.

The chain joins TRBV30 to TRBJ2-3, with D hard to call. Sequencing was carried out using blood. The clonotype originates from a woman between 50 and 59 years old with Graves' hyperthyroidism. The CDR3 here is CAWSAPVTPRVDTQYF. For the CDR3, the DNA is TGTGCCTGGAGTGCTCCGGTTACCCCACGGGTGGATACGCAGTATTTT.